Reported below is one T cell receptor beta chain. The data are from a study of blood T cell repertoires in COVID-19. Methods used by the authors: Scientists estimated how many nucleated cells there were by amplifying reference gene primers. Sequencing used immunoSEQ multiplex PCR; TCRdb keeps in-frame clones, though not all of them. D and trimming come from the DNA, and the V and J calls and clone size come from that table. The sample consists of 88,000 or so clones, around 88% of them appearing once. Germline V lookup: CDR1 SGHDT, CDR2 YYEEEE. The CDR3 extends over 14 amino acids. V was cut by 2 bases and J by 6 bases, with 15 bases left in between.

The clonotype originates from a man in his sixties with acute or convalescent COVID-19. The sample was peripheral blood. The V and J genes are TRBV5-6 and TRBJ2-7, with D possibly matching TRBD2 (6 bases). The CDR3 DNA follows: TGTGCCAGCAGCTTAAGAGGTTACGGGAGCGAGCAGTACTTC. Residues: CASSLRGYGSEQYF.